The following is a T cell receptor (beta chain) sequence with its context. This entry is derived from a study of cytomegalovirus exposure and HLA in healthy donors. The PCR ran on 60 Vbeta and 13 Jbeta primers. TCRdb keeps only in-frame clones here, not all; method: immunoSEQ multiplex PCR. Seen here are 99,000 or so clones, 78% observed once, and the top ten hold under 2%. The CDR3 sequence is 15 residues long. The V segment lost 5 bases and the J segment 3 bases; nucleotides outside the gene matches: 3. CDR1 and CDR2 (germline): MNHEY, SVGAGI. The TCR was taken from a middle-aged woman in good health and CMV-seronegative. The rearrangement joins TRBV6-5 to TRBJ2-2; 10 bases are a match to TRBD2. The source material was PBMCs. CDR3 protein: CASSHLAGDTGELFF. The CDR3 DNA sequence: TGTGCCAGCAGTCACCTAGCGGGAGACACCGGGGAGCTGTTTTTT.